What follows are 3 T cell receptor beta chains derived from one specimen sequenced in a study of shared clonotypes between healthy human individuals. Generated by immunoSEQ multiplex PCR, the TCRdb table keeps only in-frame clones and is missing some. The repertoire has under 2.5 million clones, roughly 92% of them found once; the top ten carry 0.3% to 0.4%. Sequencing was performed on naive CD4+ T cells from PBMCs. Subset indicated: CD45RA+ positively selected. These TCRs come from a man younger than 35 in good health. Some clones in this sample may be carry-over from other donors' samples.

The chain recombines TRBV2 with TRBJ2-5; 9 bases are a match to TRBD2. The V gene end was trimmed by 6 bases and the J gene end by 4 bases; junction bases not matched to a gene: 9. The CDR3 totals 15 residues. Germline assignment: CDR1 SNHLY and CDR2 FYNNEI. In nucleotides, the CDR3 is TGTGCCAGCAGGGTTAGCGGGAGTCATGGAGAGACCCAGTACTTC. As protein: CASRVSGSHGETQYF.

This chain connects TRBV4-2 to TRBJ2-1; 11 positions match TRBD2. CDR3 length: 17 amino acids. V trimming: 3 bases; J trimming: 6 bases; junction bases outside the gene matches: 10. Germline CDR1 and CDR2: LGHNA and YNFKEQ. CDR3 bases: TGTGCCAGCAGCCAGAGACTAGCGGGGACGCGAAGCAATGAGCAGTTCTTC. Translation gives CASSQRLAGTRSNEQFF.

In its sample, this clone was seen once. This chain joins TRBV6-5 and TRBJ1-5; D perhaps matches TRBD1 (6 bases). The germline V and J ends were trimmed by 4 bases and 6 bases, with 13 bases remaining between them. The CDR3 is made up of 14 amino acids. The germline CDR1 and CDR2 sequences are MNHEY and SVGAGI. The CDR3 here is CASSSPAGAQPQHF. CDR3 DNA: TGTGCCAGCAGTTCCCCTGCGGGGGCTCAGCCCCAGCATTTT.